The 27 T cell receptor beta chains reported below all come from one sample, sequenced in a study of blood T cells in healthy people across ages. Combining a sample-barcoded 5' primer with a J-beta primer mix, a second PCR ran for roughly 6 to 12 cycles. Via MiXCR, TCRdb re-called the 5' RACE reads, giving one row per CDR3 protein. The sample has hundreds of thousands of distinct CDR3 sequences; around 48% are singletons. Specimen: blood. The receptors derive from a man aged 30 to 45 in good health.

This chain uses TRBV20-1 with TRBJ1-2; 7 bases agree with TRBD1. Per germline, CDR1 DFQATT and CDR2 SNEGSKA (reference sequence). J was trimmed by 4 bases and V by 3 bases; bases with no gene match: 2. The CDR3 covers 12 residues. CDR3 sequence reads: CSASNRGYGYTF. The CDR3 DNA reads as TGCAGTGCTAGTAACAGGGGCTATGGCTACACCTTC.

The rearrangement links TRBV5-1 to TRBJ2-2; the D is unclear. The CDR3 extends over 13 amino acids. The V end lost 6 bases, the J end lost 4 bases, and 10 bases lay between the germline ends. CDR1 is SGHRS and CDR2 is YFSETQ in the germline V gene. The CDR3: CASNWRGTGELFF. In DNA form, the CDR3 reads TGCGCCAGCAATTGGCGTGGCACCGGGGAGCTGTTTTTT.

In its sample, this clonotype was seen a few times. The chain combines TRBV6-2 or TRBV6-3 with TRBJ2-5; D possibly uses TRBD1 or TRBD2 (5 bases each). Trimming shortened V by 6 bases and J by 4 bases, and 15 bases separated the two germline ends. The CDR3 loop spans 14 amino acids. CDR1 MNHEY and CDR2 SVGEGT come from the germline V gene. The CDR3, as DNA: TGTGCCAGCAGCCGGGACCTCCTGAGAGAGACCCAGTACTTC. It codes for CASSRDLLRETQYF.

This clonotype was counted only a few times. The chain is built from TRBV2 and TRBJ2-1; TRBD2 matches at 7 bases. The CDR3 covers 15 residues. The germline V gene has CDR1 SNHLY and CDR2 FYNNEI. V was pared by 3 bases and J by 6 bases, with 8 bases of the junction left unmatched. CDR3 residues: CASSERQGGRNEQFF. The DNA for the CDR3 is TGTGCCAGCAGTGAGCGTCAGGGAGGGCGCAATGAGCAGTTCTTC. Filled out from reference TRBV2 and TRBJ2-1, the complete variable domain reads EPEVTQTPSHQVTQMGQEVILRCVPISNHLYFYWYRQILGQKVEFLVSFYNNEISEKSEIFDDQFSVERPDGSNFTLKIRSTKLEDSAMYFCASSERQGGRNEQFFGPGTRLTVL.

The chain joins TRBV5-1 to TRBJ2-1; the D call may be TRBD1 or TRBD2 (5 bases each). Germline V gene data show CDR1 as SGHRS and CDR2 as YFSETQ. Trimming removed 2 bases at V and 6 bases at J, with 15 bases between. The CDR3 length is 15 residues. This CDR3 reads CASSLGMGEINEQFF. The CDR3 DNA is TGCGCCAGCAGCTTAGGGATGGGGGAAATCAATGAGCAGTTCTTC.

This clonotype was counted at least ten times. The V call is TRBV12-3 or TRBV12-4, the J call TRBJ2-7, with 9 bases lining up with TRBD1. This CDR3 comprises 14 residues. V was pared by 5 bases and J by 1 base, with 3 bases of the junction left unmatched. Here the CDR3 DNA reads TGTGCCAGCAGTAGGGACAGGGTGTCCTACGAGCAGTACTTC. As protein: CASSRDRVSYEQYF.

The chain carries TRBV4-2 and TRBJ2-3; TRBD2 matches 10 bases. The CDR3 length is 16 residues. V trimming: 0 bases; J trimming: 4 bases; junction bases outside the gene matches: 4. Germline V gives CDR1 LGHNA, CDR2 YNFKEQ. This CDR3 is CASSQEEAGGPDTQYF. For the CDR3, the DNA is TGTGCCAGCAGCCAAGAAGAAGCGGGGGGGCCAGATACGCAGTATTTT.

J is TRBJ2-7 and V is TRBV29-1; a weak D match, TRBD2 (5 bases). From germline, CDR1 is SQVTM and CDR2 ANQGSEA. Trimming took 2 bases from V and 0 from J, leaving 11 bases between them. The CDR3 totals 14 residues. The CDR3 protein is CSVERGLHSYEQYF. The CDR3 DNA reads TGCAGCGTTGAACGCGGGCTCCACTCCTACGAGCAGTACTTC.

The chain uses TRBV6-6 and TRBJ1-5, with 8 nucleotides matching TRBD1. Trimming removed 6 bases from V and 2 bases from J; junction bases left unmatched: 6. The CDR3 is 15 amino acids. The germline CDR1 and CDR2 sequences are MNHNY and SVGAGI (reference sequence). The CDR3 coding sequence is TGTGCCAGCAGCCGGGGGACAGGACGCAATCAGCCCCAGCATTTT. Amino acid sequence: CASSRGTGRNQPQHF.

The sample holds many counts of this clonotype. J is TRBJ1-2 and V is TRBV7-2, with D possibly matching TRBD1 (6 bases). Trimming took off 8 bases at V and 4 bases at J, with 11 bases between the two ends. The V gene's germline CDR1 is SGHTA and CDR2 FQGNSA. This CDR3 has 12 amino acids. CDR3 region: CASGGRSYGYTF. In nucleotides, the CDR3 is TGTGCCAGCGGGGGCCGGAGCTATGGCTACACCTTC.

The chain uses TRBV6-5 and TRBJ2-7; D ambiguous. V dropped 2 bases and J dropped 2 bases, with 13 bases sitting between them. CDR1 is MNHEY, CDR2 SVGAGI, per germline. The CDR3 length is 15 residues. The CDR3 region is CASSYGRGTTYEQYF. Written as DNA, the CDR3 is TGTGCCAGCAGTTACGGAAGAGGTACCACCTACGAGCAGTACTTC.

V gene TRBV10-3 combines with J gene TRBJ2-3, with 8 bases aligning to TRBD1. Trimming removed 10 bases from V and 5 bases from J; junction bases left unmatched: 8. The CDR3 extends over 13 amino acids. Germline-derived CDR1 and CDR2 are ENHRY and SYGVKD. CDR3 sequence reads: CATWQGAEDTQYF. DNA for the CDR3: TGTGCCACATGGCAGGGGGCAGAAGATACGCAGTATTTT.

This clonotype was observed a few times. The chain links TRBV14 to TRBJ1-1; no reliable D call. V lost 2 bases and J lost 0, with 16 bases in between. Germline CDR1 is SGHDN and CDR2 is FVKESK. The CDR3 contains 17 residues. The CDR3 loop reads CASSQRWTASMNTEAFF. The CDR3 DNA reads as TGTGCCAGCAGCCAAAGGTGGACGGCCTCCATGAACACTGAAGCTTTCTTT.

This chain connects TRBV25-1 to TRBJ2-3; a weak D match, TRBD1 (6 bases). The CDR3 contains 15 residues. The germline V gene encodes CDR1 MGHDK and CDR2 SYGVNS. The V and J ends lost 4 bases and 4 bases respectively, with 15 bases between them. The CDR3 spells CASSVHQGLADTQYF. DNA for the CDR3: TGTGCCAGCAGTGTGCATCAGGGGCTTGCAGATACGCAGTATTTT.

The genes are TRBV4-3 and TRBJ2-7; 8 nucleotides align to TRBD2. This CDR3 comprises 14 residues. Per the germline V gene, CDR1 is LGHNA and CDR2 is YSLEER. V dropped 2 bases and J dropped 7; count of bases not matched to a gene: 7. CDR3 region: CASSQTSGLGEQYF. The CDR3 coding sequence is TGCGCCAGCAGCCAAACTAGCGGCCTTGGGGAGCAGTACTTC.

V usage is TRBV14 and J usage is TRBJ2-1; TRBD2 aligns across 8 bases. Unmatched junction bases numbered 4, after V lost 0 bases and J lost 6 bases. Germline V gene lookup returns CDR1 SGHDN and CDR2 FVKESK. This CDR3 has 15 residues. CDR3 loop: CASSQERLAGNEQFF. CDR3 coding DNA: TGTGCCAGCAGCCAAGAAAGGCTAGCGGGCAATGAGCAGTTCTTC.

V usage is TRBV4-1 and J usage is TRBJ2-1; 10 bases are shared with TRBD2. J gave up 7 bases and V 4 bases, and 13 bases lay outside the gene matches. Germline V CDR1 and CDR2: MGHRA, YSYEKL. This CDR3 contains 17 residues. This CDR3 is CASSPGGLAGGRNEQFF. The CDR3 nucleotides are TGCGCCAGCAGCCCAGGGGGCTTAGCGGGAGGCCGGAATGAGCAGTTCTTC.

This clonotype has just a few counts. The V call is TRBV6-6, the J call TRBJ2-4, with D perhaps matching TRBD1 (7 bases). The CDR3 length is 16 residues. CDR1 is MNHNY, CDR2 SVGAGI, per germline (reference sequence). Trimming cost V 6 bases and J 0 bases, with 15 bases left between them. CDR3 sequence: CASREGQILAKNIQYF. In DNA, the CDR3 is TGTGCCAGCAGGGAGGGACAGATCCTAGCCAAAAACATTCAGTACTTC.

In its sample, this clonotype was seen a few times. This chain links TRBV20-1 with TRBJ1-4; tentative D call: TRBD1 (6 bases). Germline assignment: CDR1 DFQATT and CDR2 SNEGSKA (reference sequence). Deletions cut 6 bases from V and 4 bases from J, with 12 bases between. CDR3 size: 13 residues. The CDR3 here is CSARTVLNEKLFF. The DNA of the CDR3 is TGCAGTGCCCGGACAGTCCTTAATGAAAAACTGTTTTTT.

The rearrangement uses TRBV20-1 and TRBJ2-3; 7 nucleotides agree with TRBD1. This CDR3 comprises 14 residues. Germline values: CDR1 DFQATT, CDR2 SNEGSKA (reference sequence). J gave up 4 bases and V 2 bases, and 6 bases lay outside the gene matches. The CDR3 region is CSARRDSWADTQYF. For the CDR3, the DNA is TGCAGTGCTAGACGGGACAGTTGGGCAGATACGCAGTATTTT.

The CDR3 coding sequence is TGCAGTGCTAGAGATTGGAGGGAGCCCCAGGAGACCCAGTACTTC. It encodes CSARDWREPQETQYF. The chain is built from TRBV20-1 and TRBJ2-5; possible D gene TRBD2, 6 bases. The length of the CDR3 is 15 residues. Germline CDR1 and CDR2: DFQATT and SNEGSKA (reference sequence). Between the trimmed V and J ends, which lost 0 bases and 5 bases, there was a span of 16 bases.

This clonotype has more than one count but fewer than ten. This chain joins TRBV5-6 and TRBJ1-4; maybe TRBD1 (5 bases). Germline V gene lookup returns CDR1 SGHDT and CDR2 YYEEEE. V was pared by 0 bases and J by 7 bases, with 22 bases between. CDR3 length: 18 amino acids. In nucleotides, the CDR3 is TGTGCCAGCAGCTTGGTAGCAGTCCGGGACCGATTCATTGAAAAACTGTTTTTT. Translating gives CASSLVAVRDRFIEKLFF.

A few counts support this clonotype. J is TRBJ2-3 and V is TRBV4-2, with 10 bases aligning to TRBD2. This CDR3 has 18 amino acids. J gave up 0 bases and V 0 bases, and 6 bases lay outside the gene matches. CDR1 LGHNA and CDR2 YNFKEQ come from the germline V gene. The CDR3 DNA reads TGTGCCAGCAGCCAAGATCTAGCGGGGGCCTCTAGCACAGATACGCAGTATTTT. Protein sequence: CASSQDLAGASSTDTQYF.

The CDR3 reads CASSSRLAGGHHEQFF. CDR3 nucleotides: TGCGCCAGCAGCTCGCGACTAGCGGGGGGGCACCATGAGCAGTTCTTC. This chain joins TRBV5-1 and TRBJ2-1, with 14 bases that match TRBD2. Per the germline V gene, CDR1 is SGHRS and CDR2 is YFSETQ. After removal of 3 bases from V and 8 bases from J, the junction contained 7 bases not matched to a gene. This CDR3 is built from 16 residues.

This rearrangement joins TRBV20-1 to TRBJ2-5, with TRBD1 identical over 9 bases. TRBJ2-4 matches the DNA end more closely, so the J call is doubtful. CDR1 and CDR2 (germline): DFQATT, SNEGSKA (reference sequence). CDR3 length: 17 amino acids. Here the CDR3 DNA reads TGCAGTGCTAGAGAGATGACAGGGGGATGGGGCAAAAACATTCAGTACTTC. It codes for CSAREMTGGWGKNIQYF.

This clonotype came up a few times. The chain carries TRBV18 and TRBJ1-5, with 8 bases identical to TRBD1. Germline V gene sequence: CDR1 KGHSH, CDR2 LQKENI. The length of the CDR3 is 14 residues. Trimming at V came to 5 bases and at J to 5 bases, leaving 5 bases not matched to a gene. The CDR3 region is CASSAGGRYQPQHF. The CDR3 DNA is TGTGCCAGCTCAGCAGGGGGCAGGTATCAGCCCCAGCATTTT.

This clonotype turned up a few times. V usage is TRBV24-1 and J usage is TRBJ2-3; 13 bases are shared with TRBD2. The trim removed 4 bases at V and 2 bases at J, leaving 14 bases unmatched. CDR3 length equals 20 residues. Germline values: CDR1 KGHDR, CDR2 SFDVKD. The CDR3 DNA reads as TGTGCCACCAGTGACCCTCGGACTAGCGGGGGCCGCGAGAACACAGATACGCAGTATTTT. It yields the protein CATSDPRTSGGRENTDTQYF.